Shown below are 15 T cell receptor beta chains from a single sample sequenced in a study of identical twins. MiXCR, run by TCRdb on the 5' RACE reads, gives a single entry per CDR3 protein. The sample includes 1.5 million to 2 million distinct CDR3 sequences, about 32% of them seen just once. The sequenced material came from cord blood. Receptor source: a newborn girl in good health.

In this sample, this clonotype turned up a few times. The V and J genes are TRBV20-1 and TRBJ1-2; tentative D call: TRBD1 (6 bases). Germline loops: CDR1 DFQATT, CDR2 SNEGSKA (reference sequence). Trimming stripped 2 bases from V and 5 bases from J, with 12 bases between. The CDR3 consists of 13 residues. The DNA for the CDR3 is TGCAGTGCTAGACAGGGGATACTGTATGGCTACACCTTC. Translating gives CSARQGILYGYTF.

In this sample, this clonotype turned up many times. The J gene is TRBJ2-3, the V gene TRBV12-3 or TRBV12-4; unclear D gene. The CDR3 has 11 amino acids. The V and J ends lost 7 bases and 6 bases respectively, with 8 bases between them. The CDR3 reads CASTPADTQYF. CDR3 sequence (DNA): TGTGCCAGCACCCCGGCGGATACGCAGTATTTT.

V usage is TRBV4-1 and J usage is TRBJ2-2; TRBD2 aligns across 8 bases. Germline-derived CDR1 and CDR2 are MGHRA and YSYEKL. Trimming at V came to 0 bases and at J to 0 bases, leaving 6 bases not matched to a gene. The CDR3 extends over 18 amino acids. CDR3 sequence reads: CASSQDVGLASNTGELFF. CDR3 nucleotides: TGCGCCAGCAGCCAAGATGTAGGACTAGCTTCGAACACCGGGGAGCTGTTTTTT.

This clonotype has just a few counts. The genes are TRBV6-6 and TRBJ1-2; unclear D gene. Germline-derived CDR1 and CDR2 are MNHNY and SVGAGI (reference sequence). The CDR3 runs 13 residues. Trimming took 6 bases from V and 3 from J, leaving 11 bases between them. The CDR3 protein is CASSRTEYYGYTF. CDR3 DNA sequence: TGTGCCAGCAGCCGGACGGAATACTATGGCTACACCTTC.

This sequence joins TRBV4-2 and TRBJ1-1; D possibly corresponds to TRBD1 (5 bases). There are 17 residues in the CDR3. The germline gives CDR1 LGHNA, CDR2 YNFKEQ. The germline V and J ends were trimmed by 0 bases and 3 bases, with 17 bases remaining between them. Here the CDR3 reads CASSQEGVSSRDTEAFF. The CDR3 DNA follows: TGTGCCAGCAGCCAAGAGGGGGTTAGTAGTAGGGACACTGAAGCTTTCTTT.

As for this clonotype: A much larger clone differs by one base, so this may be a read error. The rearrangement joins TRBV6-5 to TRBJ2-3; D is ambiguous. Germline V gene data show CDR1 as MNHEY and CDR2 as SVGAGI. The CDR3 is made up of 14 amino acids. The CDR3 loop reads CVSSIRVSTDTQYF. In DNA, the CDR3 is TGTGTCAGCAGTATAAGAGTCAGCACAGATACGCAGTATTTT.

This chain connects TRBV10-3 to TRBJ2-2; D unclear. Trimming left V 1 base short and J 0 bases short, with 6 bases between. This CDR3 is 15 amino acids long. CDR1 ENHRY and CDR2 SYGVKD come from the germline V gene. For the CDR3, the DNA is TGTGCCATCAGTGAGTTTTTAGCGAACACCGGGGAGCTGTTTTTT. Translated: CAISEFLANTGELFF.

This clonotype came up a few times. The rearrangement joins TRBV5-4 to TRBJ2-5, with a weak D call TRBD1 (5 bases). CDR3 length equals 18 residues. The germline CDR1 and CDR2 sequences are SGHNT and YYREEE (reference sequence). Between the trimmed V and J ends, which lost 3 bases and 3 bases, there was a span of 24 bases. CDR3 coding DNA: TGTGCCAGCAGCTCGGGCCAGTTTCTAGGGGAATCAAAAGAGACCCAGTACTTC. Translated, it gives CASSSGQFLGESKETQYF.

As for this clonotype: Being one base from a much bigger clone, this may be a read error. This chain uses TRBV7-2 with TRBJ2-1, with 9 positions matching TRBD1. CDR1 SGHTA and CDR2 FQGNSA come from the germline V gene. The V segment lost 4 bases and the J segment 3 bases; nucleotides outside the gene matches: 4. The CDR3 loop spans 15 amino acids. The CDR3 reads CASSSGTGYYNEQFF. The CDR3 DNA reads as TGTGCCAGCAGCTCCGGGACAGGGTACTACAATGAGCAGTTCTTC.

In its sample, this clonotype was seen a few times. The chain recombines TRBV2 with TRBJ2-5; tentative D call: TRBD2 (6 bases). There are 13 residues in the CDR3. V lost 4 bases to trimming and J lost 3 bases, with 9 bases between them. Germline loops: CDR1 SNHLY, CDR2 FYNNEI. This CDR3 reads CASSVWREETQYF. The CDR3 nucleotides read TGTGCCAGCAGTGTCTGGAGGGAAGAGACCCAGTACTTC.

The chain carries TRBV9 and TRBJ1-5; D is perhaps TRBD1 (6 bases). Trimming left V 0 bases short and J 4 bases short, with 11 bases between. The CDR3 length is 15 residues. Germline CDR1 is SGDLS and CDR2 is YYNGEE. The CDR3 sequence: CASSVGEGGNQPQHF. For the CDR3, the DNA is TGTGCCAGCAGCGTAGGGGAAGGGGGTAATCAGCCCCAGCATTTT.

This clonotype turned up a few times. The J gene is TRBJ1-5, the V gene TRBV4-1; D is unclear. Trimming removed 0 bases from V and 5 bases from J, with 11 bases in between. The CDR3 is 15 amino acids. Germline CDR1 is MGHRA and CDR2 is YSYEKL. The CDR3 loop reads CASSQEGRLDQPQHF. CDR3 in DNA: TGCGCCAGCAGCCAAGAAGGCCGGCTTGATCAGCCCCAGCATTTT.

The chain has TRBV7-2 and TRBJ1-6; D is ambiguous. Germline V CDR1 and CDR2: SGHTA, FQGNSA. This CDR3 is built from 15 residues. V gave up 2 bases and J gave up 7 bases, with 12 bases separating them. The CDR3, as DNA: TGTGCCAGCAGCTTATCGTATGACTGGAATTCACCCCTCCACTTT. This encodes CASSLSYDWNSPLHF.

The chain is built from TRBV6-6 and TRBJ1-5, with unresolved D. The CDR3 is 17 amino acids. The germline CDR1 and CDR2 sequences are MNHNY and SVGAGI (reference sequence). Between the trimmed V and J ends, which lost 4 bases and 2 bases, there was a span of 18 bases. The CDR3 protein is CASSSDRPVLGNQPQHF. The CDR3, as DNA: TGTGCCAGCAGTTCCGACCGTCCGGTTTTGGGCAATCAGCCCCAGCATTTT.

This clonotype was counted ten times or more. The junction and the germline gene differ at one end; a read error may be behind it. Here the CDR3 DNA reads TGTGCCAGCAGCCAAGGCCTAGCCTCCTACGAGCAGTACTTC. It translates to CASSQGLASYEQYF. J is TRBJ2-7 and V is TRBV4-1; a possible D gene is TRBD2 (5 bases). The CDR3 spans 14 residues. Germline V gives CDR1 MGHRA, CDR2 YSYEKL.